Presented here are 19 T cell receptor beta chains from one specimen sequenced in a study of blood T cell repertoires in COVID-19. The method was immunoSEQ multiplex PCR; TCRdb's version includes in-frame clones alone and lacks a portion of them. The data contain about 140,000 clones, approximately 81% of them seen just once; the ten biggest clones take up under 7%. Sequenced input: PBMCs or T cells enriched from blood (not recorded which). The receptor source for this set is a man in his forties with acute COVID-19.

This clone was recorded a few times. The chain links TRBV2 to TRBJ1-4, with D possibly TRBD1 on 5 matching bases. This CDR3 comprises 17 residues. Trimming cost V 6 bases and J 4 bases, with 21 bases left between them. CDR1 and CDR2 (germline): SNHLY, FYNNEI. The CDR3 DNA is TGTGCCAGCAGCCCCCCTCCAGGGCAAAAGGATAATGAAAAACTGTTTTTT. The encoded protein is CASSPPPGQKDNEKLFF. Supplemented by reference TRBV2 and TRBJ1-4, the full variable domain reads EPEVTQTPSHQVTQMGQEVILRCVPISNHLYFYWYRQILGQKVEFLVSFYNNEISEKSEIFDDQFSVERPDGSNFTLKIRSTKLEDSAMYFCASSPPPGQKDNEKLFFGSGTQLSVL.

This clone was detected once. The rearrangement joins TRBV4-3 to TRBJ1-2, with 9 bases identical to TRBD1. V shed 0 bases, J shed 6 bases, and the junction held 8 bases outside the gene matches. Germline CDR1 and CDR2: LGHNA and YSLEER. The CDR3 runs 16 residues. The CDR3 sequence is CASSQESRQGVDGYTF. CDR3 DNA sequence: TGCGCCAGCAGCCAAGAATCGAGACAGGGGGTTGATGGCTACACCTTC.

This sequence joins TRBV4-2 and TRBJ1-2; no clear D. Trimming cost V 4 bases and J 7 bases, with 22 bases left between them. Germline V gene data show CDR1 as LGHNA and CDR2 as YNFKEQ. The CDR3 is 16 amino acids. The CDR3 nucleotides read TGTGCCAGCAGCCCAAATCACCCTCGGGTATCGGCTGGCTACACCTTC. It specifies CASSPNHPRVSAGYTF.

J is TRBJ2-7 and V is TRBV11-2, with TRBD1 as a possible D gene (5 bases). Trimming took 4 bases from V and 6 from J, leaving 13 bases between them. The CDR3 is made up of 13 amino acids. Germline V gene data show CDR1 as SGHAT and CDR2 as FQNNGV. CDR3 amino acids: CASSYKPGFEQYF. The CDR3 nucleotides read TGTGCCAGCAGCTATAAACCAGGGTTCGAGCAGTACTTC.

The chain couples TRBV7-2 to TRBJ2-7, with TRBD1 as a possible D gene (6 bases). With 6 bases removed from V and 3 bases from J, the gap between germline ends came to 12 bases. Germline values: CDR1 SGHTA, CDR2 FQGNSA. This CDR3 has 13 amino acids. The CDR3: CASSSSQGYEQYF. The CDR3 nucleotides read TGTGCCAGCAGTTCATCACAGGGCTACGAGCAGTACTTC.

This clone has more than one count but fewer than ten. The CDR3 DNA is TGCGCCAGCAGCTGGACAGGGGGGGAAGAGACCCAGTACTTC. Amino acids: CASSWTGGEETQYF. The chain has TRBV5-1 and TRBJ2-5; 10 bases agree with TRBD1. V shed 3 bases, J shed 3 bases, and the junction held 2 bases outside the gene matches. The CDR3 contains 14 residues. CDR1 SGHRS and CDR2 YFSETQ come from the germline V gene.

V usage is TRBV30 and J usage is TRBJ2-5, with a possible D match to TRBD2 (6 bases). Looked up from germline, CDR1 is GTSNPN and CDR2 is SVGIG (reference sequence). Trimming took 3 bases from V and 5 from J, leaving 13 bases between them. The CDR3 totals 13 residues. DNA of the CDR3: TGTGCCTGGAGCCGGGCGGGGCAGGAGACCCAGTACTTC. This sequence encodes CAWSRAGQETQYF.

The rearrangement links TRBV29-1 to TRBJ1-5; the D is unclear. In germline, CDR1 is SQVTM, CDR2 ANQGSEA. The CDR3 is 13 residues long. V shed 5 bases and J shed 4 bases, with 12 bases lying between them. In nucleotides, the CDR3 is TGCAGCGTTTTAACTGGCGGGAATCAGCCCCAGCATTTT. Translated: CSVLTGGNQPQHF.

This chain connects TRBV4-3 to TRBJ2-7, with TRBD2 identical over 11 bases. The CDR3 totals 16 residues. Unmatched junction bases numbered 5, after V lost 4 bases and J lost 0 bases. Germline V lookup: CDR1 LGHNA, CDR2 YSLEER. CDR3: CASSPGLAGSSYEQYF. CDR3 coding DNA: TGCGCCAGCAGCCCCGGACTAGCGGGCTCCTCCTACGAGCAGTACTTC.

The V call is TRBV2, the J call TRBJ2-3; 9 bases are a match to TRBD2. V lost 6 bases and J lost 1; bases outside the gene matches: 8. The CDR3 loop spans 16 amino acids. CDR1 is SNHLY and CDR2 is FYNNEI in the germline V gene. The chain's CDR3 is CASSRSGGGGTDTQYF. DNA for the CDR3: TGTGCCAGCAGCCGAAGTGGCGGGGGGGGCACAGATACGCAGTATTTT.

CDR3 nucleotide sequence: TGTGCCAGCTCACCAAGGAGCGGGAACCACCAAGAGACCCAGTACTTC. Protein: CASSPRSGNHQETQYF. The chain recombines TRBV18 with TRBJ2-5; 7 bases fit TRBD2. The V and J ends lost 2 bases and 0 bases, in that order; junction bases with no gene match: 6. Germline values: CDR1 KGHSH, CDR2 LQKENI. The CDR3 runs to 16 residues.

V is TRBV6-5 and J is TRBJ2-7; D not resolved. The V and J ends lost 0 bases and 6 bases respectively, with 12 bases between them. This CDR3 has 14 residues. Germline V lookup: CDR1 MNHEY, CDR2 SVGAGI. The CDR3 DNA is TGTGCCAGCAGTTACTCGAGAGTCAGGCGCGAGCAGTACTTC. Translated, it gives CASSYSRVRREQYF.

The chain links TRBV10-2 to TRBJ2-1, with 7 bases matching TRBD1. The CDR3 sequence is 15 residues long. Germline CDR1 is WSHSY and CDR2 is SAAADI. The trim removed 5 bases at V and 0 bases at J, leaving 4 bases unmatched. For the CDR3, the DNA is TGCGCCAGCAGTTCTTACAGGGGCTCCTACAATGAGCAGTTCTTC. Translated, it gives CASSSYRGSYNEQFF.

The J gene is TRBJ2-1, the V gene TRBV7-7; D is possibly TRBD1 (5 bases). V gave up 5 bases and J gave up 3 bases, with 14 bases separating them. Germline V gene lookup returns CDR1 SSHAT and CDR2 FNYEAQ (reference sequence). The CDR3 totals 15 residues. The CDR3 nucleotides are TGTGCCAGCAGCCCCTCGACAGCAAGCTACAATGAGCAGTTCTTC. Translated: CASSPSTASYNEQFF. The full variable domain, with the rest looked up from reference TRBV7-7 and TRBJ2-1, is GAGVSQSPRYKVTKRGQDVTLRCDPISSHATLYWYQQALGQGPEFLTYFNYEAQPDKSGLPSDRFSAERPEGSISTLTIQRTEQRDSAMYRCASSPSTASYNEQFFGPGTRLTVL.

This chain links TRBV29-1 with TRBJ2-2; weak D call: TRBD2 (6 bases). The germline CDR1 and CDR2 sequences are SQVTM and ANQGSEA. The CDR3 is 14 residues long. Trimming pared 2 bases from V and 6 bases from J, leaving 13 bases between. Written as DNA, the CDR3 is TGCAGCGTTGAATTGCGCCCGGGGGCCGGGGAGCTGTTTTTT. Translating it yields CSVELRPGAGELFF.

CDR3 DNA sequence: TGCAGCGCCCAGGTCCGGGACAGGGAAAGCTACACCTTC. Translating it yields CSAQVRDRESYTF. The V and J genes are TRBV29-1 and TRBJ1-2; TRBD1 aligns across 9 bases. This CDR3 is 13 amino acids long. Losses at the gene ends were 7 bases for V and 9 bases for J; bases not matched to a gene: 12. CDR1 and CDR2 from the germline V gene are SQVTM and ANQGSEA.

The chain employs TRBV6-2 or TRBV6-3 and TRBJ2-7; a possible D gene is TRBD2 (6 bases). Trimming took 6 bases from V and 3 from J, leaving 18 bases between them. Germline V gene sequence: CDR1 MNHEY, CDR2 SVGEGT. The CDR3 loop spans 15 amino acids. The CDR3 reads CASSEGGWQGYEQYF. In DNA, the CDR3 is TGTGCCAGCAGCGAAGGAGGGTGGCAGGGCTACGAGCAGTACTTC.

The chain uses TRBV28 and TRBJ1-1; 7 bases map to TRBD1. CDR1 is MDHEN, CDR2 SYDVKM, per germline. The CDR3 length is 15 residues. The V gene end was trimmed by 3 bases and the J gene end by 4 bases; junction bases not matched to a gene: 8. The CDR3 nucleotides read TGTGCCAGCAGTTTGCTAAGGGGGCTGGGCACTGAAGCTTTCTTT. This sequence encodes CASSLLRGLGTEAFF. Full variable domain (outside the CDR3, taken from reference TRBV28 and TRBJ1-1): DVKVTQSSRYLVKRTGEKVFLECVQDMDHENMFWYRQDPGLGLRLIYFSYDVKMKEKGDIPEGYSVSREKKERFSLILESASTNQTSMYLCASSLLRGLGTEAFFGQGTRLTVV.

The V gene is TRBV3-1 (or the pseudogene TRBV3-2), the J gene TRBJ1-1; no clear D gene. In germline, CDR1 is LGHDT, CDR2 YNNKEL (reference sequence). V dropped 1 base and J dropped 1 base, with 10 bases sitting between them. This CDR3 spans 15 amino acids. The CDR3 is CASSQGKLSNTEAFF. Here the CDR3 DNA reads TGTGCCAGCAGCCAAGGTAAACTCTCGAACACTGAAGCTTTCTTT.